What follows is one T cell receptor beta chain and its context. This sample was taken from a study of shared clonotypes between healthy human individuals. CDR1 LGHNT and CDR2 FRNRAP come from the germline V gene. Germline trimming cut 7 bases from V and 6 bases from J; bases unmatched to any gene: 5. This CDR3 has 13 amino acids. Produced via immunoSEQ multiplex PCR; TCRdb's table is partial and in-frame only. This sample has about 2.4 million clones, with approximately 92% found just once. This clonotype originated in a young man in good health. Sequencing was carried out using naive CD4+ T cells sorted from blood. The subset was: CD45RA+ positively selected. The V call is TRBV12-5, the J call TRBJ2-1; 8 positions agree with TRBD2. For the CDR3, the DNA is TGTGCTAGTGTCCGGGAGGGACCCAATGAGCAGTTCTTC. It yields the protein CASVREGPNEQFF.